The 31 T cell receptor beta chains below all came from one sample that was sequenced in a study of cytomegalovirus exposure and HLA in healthy donors. Both 60 Vbeta primers and 13 Jbeta primers went into the PCR. The assay was immunoSEQ multiplex PCR, and TCRdb's table has in-frame clones only and misses some. Altogether 130,000 to 150,000 clones are present, about 78% being singletons, with the ten largest covering about 6.8%. The sequenced sample was PBMCs. The receptors come from a man aged 40-49 years in good health and CMV-seropositive.

The chain carries TRBV7-2 and TRBJ1-2, with TRBD1 matching over 9 bases. J gave up 8 bases and V 3 bases, and 13 bases lay outside the gene matches. From germline, CDR1 is SGHTA and CDR2 FQGNSA. The length of the CDR3 is 16 residues. CDR3 amino acids: CASSFVDRGNSWGYTF. CDR3 nucleotides: TGTGCCAGCAGCTTCGTTGACAGGGGGAACTCTTGGGGCTACACCTTC.

The V gene is TRBV27, the J gene TRBJ2-5; 8 bases match TRBD2. The V gene end was trimmed by 6 bases and the J gene end by 2 bases; junction bases not matched to a gene: 8. The CDR3 runs to 15 residues. Germline V gene sequence: CDR1 MNHEY, CDR2 SMNVEV (reference sequence). CDR3 coding DNA: TGTGCCAGCAGATCCCTCGGGGGGGAACAAGAGACCCAGTACTTC. The encoded protein is CASRSLGGEQETQYF.

The gene calls are TRBV11-2 and TRBJ1-1; D ambiguous. V was cut by 5 bases and J by 1 base, with 8 bases left in between. The CDR3 covers 13 residues. The V gene's germline CDR1 is SGHAT and CDR2 FQNNGV. The CDR3 here is CASSTTENTEAFF. Written as DNA, the CDR3 is TGTGCCAGCAGCACAACCGAGAACACTGAAGCTTTCTTT.

The chain uses TRBV10-3 and TRBJ2-5; 12 bases match TRBD2. CDR1 and CDR2 from the germline V gene are ENHRY and SYGVKD. This CDR3 spans 16 amino acids. V lost 4 bases and J lost 2; bases outside the gene matches: 5. DNA for the CDR3: TGTGCCATCAGTGGGAGACTAGCGGGAGAACAAGAGACCCAGTACTTC. It translates to CAISGRLAGEQETQYF.

The chain is built from TRBV29-1 and TRBJ2-5, with a tentative D call TRBD1 (5 bases). V was shortened by 5 bases and J by 12 bases, with 28 bases between the two germline ends. The germline gives CDR1 SQVTM, CDR2 ANQGSEA. The CDR3 extends over 15 amino acids. CDR3: CSVKSLRQSQPIEYF. The CDR3 coding sequence is TGCAGCGTTAAATCTTTAAGACAGTCCCAACCCATTGAGTACTTC.

This clone was seen more than once but under ten times. The chain recombines TRBV6-5 with TRBJ1-1; 7 bases fit TRBD1. CDR3 length: 15 amino acids. V lost 2 bases and J lost 5; bases outside the gene matches: 8. Germline V gene data show CDR1 as MNHEY and CDR2 as SVGAGI. CDR3 in DNA: TGTGCCAGCAGTTACGCTACTTTACAGGGGACTGAAGCTTTCTTT. Its translation is CASSYATLQGTEAFF.

The chain combines TRBV4-1 with TRBJ2-5, with D possibly TRBD2 on 5 matching bases. The germline gives CDR1 MGHRA, CDR2 YSYEKL. The ends were cut back, 4 bases at V and 1 base at J, with 25 bases in the middle. This CDR3 has 19 amino acids. The CDR3 DNA is TGCGCCAGCAGCCCCCGGTTAGGGAGCAGCCAAGCTCTCCAAGAGACCCAGTACTTC. Protein product: CASSPRLGSSQALQETQYF.

This chain connects TRBV29-1 to TRBJ2-1; TRBD2 matches 8 bases. Trimming removed 3 bases from V and 0 bases from J; junction bases left unmatched: 10. The CDR3 length is 17 residues. Germline loops: CDR1 SQVTM, CDR2 ANQGSEA. CDR3 loop: CSVESALAVSSYNEQFF. The CDR3 region has the DNA TGCAGCGTTGAGTCAGCACTAGCGGTTAGCTCCTACAATGAGCAGTTCTTC.

The V gene is TRBV6-1, the J gene TRBJ2-7; 12 positions match TRBD2. The CDR3 totals 14 residues. Germline values: CDR1 MNHNS, CDR2 SASEGT. J gave up 3 bases and V 11 bases, and 8 bases lay outside the gene matches. CDR3 region: CAARPGLAGYEQYF. CDR3 sequence (DNA): TGTGCCGCCCGGCCGGGACTAGCGGGCTACGAGCAGTACTTC.

The chain recombines TRBV5-1 with TRBJ2-7, with 7 bases that match TRBD1. Germline-derived CDR1 and CDR2 are SGHRS and YFSETQ. This CDR3 spans 16 amino acids. Trimming cost V 6 bases and J 3 bases; bases outside gene matches: 15. The CDR3 DNA reads TGCGCCAGCACAAGTAACCCCGGGACAGAGATCTACGAGCAGTACTTC. It encodes CASTSNPGTEIYEQYF.

The sample holds one count of this clone. The rearrangement uses TRBV9 and TRBJ1-2; D gene uncertain. The germline V gene encodes CDR1 SGDLS and CDR2 YYNGEE. The V gene lost 0 bases and the J gene lost 2 bases, with 11 bases spanning the gap. The CDR3 totals 15 residues. The CDR3 DNA sequence: TGTGCCAGCAGCGTAGACCCCCGTCGGAACTATGGCTACACCTTC. It is translated as CASSVDPRRNYGYTF.

The J gene is TRBJ2-5, the V gene TRBV19; TRBD1 is a possible D gene (5 bases). Trimming removed 3 bases from V and 5 bases from J, with 13 bases in between. Germline V gene data show CDR1 as LNHDA and CDR2 as SQIVND (reference sequence). The CDR3 spans 14 residues. CDR3 bases: TGTGCCAGTAGTATCCCGACAGTTGGCGAGACCCAGTACTTC. It specifies CASSIPTVGETQYF.

J is TRBJ1-2 and V is TRBV18; possible D gene TRBD1, 5 bases. V lost 6 bases and J 10 bases, leaving 12 bases between the germline ends. The CDR3 runs to 11 residues. Germline V gene sequence: CDR1 KGHSH, CDR2 LQKENI. The CDR3, as DNA: TGTGCCAGCTCCCCAGACAGTGTCTACACCTTC. Protein sequence: CASSPDSVYTF. The variable domain in full, with the rest retrieved from reference TRBV18 and TRBJ1-2, is NAGVMQNPRHLVRRRGQEARLRCSPMKGHSHVYWYRQLPEEGLKFMVYLQKENIIDESGMPKERFSAEFPKEGPSILRIQQVVRGDSAAYFCASSPDSVYTFGSGTRLTVV.

This chain connects TRBV7-9 to TRBJ2-7; a weak D match, TRBD2 (7 bases). Germline V lookup: CDR1 SEHNR, CDR2 FQNEAQ (reference sequence). This CDR3 is built from 16 residues. The ends were cut back, 4 bases at V and 3 bases at J, with 19 bases in the middle. Here the CDR3 reads CASSSHGGQGHYEQYF. CDR3 bases: TGTGCCAGCAGCTCTCACGGGGGGCAGGGGCACTACGAGCAGTACTTC.

The genes are TRBV7-6 and TRBJ2-7; 9 bases match TRBD2. V gave up 5 bases and J gave up 1 base; unmatched junction bases: 6. Germline values: CDR1 SGHVS, CDR2 FNYEAQ. The CDR3 is made up of 15 amino acids. The DNA of the CDR3 is TGTGCCAGCAGCCCAGCTAGCGGGGCATCCTACGAGCAGTACTTC. It translates to CASSPASGASYEQYF. The full variable domain, in which reference TRBV7-6 and TRBJ2-7 provide the parts outside the CDR3, is GAGVSQSPRYKVTKRGQDVALRCDPISGHVSLYWYRQALGQGPEFLTYFNYEAQQDKSGLPNDRFSAERPEGSISTLTIQRTEQRDSAMYRCASSPASGASYEQYFGPGTRLTVT.

On this clone itself: One end of the junction does not line up with germline, which may come from a read error. The V call is TRBV7-2, the J call TRBJ2-7; 9 bases map to TRBD1. The CDR3 contains 16 residues. Germline lookup yields CDR1 SGHTA and CDR2 FQGNSA. The CDR3 loop is CASSLARGTGSYEQYF. The CDR3 region has the DNA TGTGCCAGCAGCTTAGCGCGGGGGACAGGGTCCTATGAGCAGTACTTC.

The genes are TRBV7-9 and TRBJ2-1; TRBD1 agrees at 10 bases. The germline CDR1 and CDR2 sequences are SEHNR and FQNEAQ (reference sequence). The V and J ends lost 5 bases and 7 bases, in that order; junction bases with no gene match: 8. The CDR3 is 15 amino acids. The DNA for the CDR3 is TGTGCCAGCAGCGTGGGACAGGGGTCTACGAATGAGCAGTTCTTC. Amino acids: CASSVGQGSTNEQFF.

This clone occurred a few times. The genes are TRBV6-5 and TRBJ1-4, with TRBD1 matching 7 bases. This CDR3 has 13 amino acids. From germline, CDR1 is MNHEY and CDR2 SVGAGI. The trim removed 8 bases at V and 4 bases at J, leaving 4 bases unmatched. Here the CDR3 reads CASGTDHNEKLFF. DNA of the CDR3: TGTGCCAGCGGGACAGACCATAATGAAAAACTGTTTTTT.

V and J are TRBV9 and TRBJ2-5; D is possibly TRBD1 (5 bases). CDR3 size: 14 residues. Germline CDR1 and CDR2: SGDLS and YYNGEE. V gave up 2 bases and J gave up 4 bases, with 12 bases separating them. In DNA, the CDR3 is TGTGCCAGCAGCGTCCAGGGTACCAGAGAGACCCAGTACTTC. Its protein is CASSVQGTRETQYF.

The J gene is TRBJ1-2, the V gene TRBV27; 7 bases map to TRBD1. J was trimmed by 1 base and V by 6 bases; bases with no gene match: 8. The V gene's germline CDR1 is MNHEY and CDR2 SMNVEV (reference sequence). The CDR3 has 15 amino acids. The chain's CDR3 is CASSLAGTDNYGYTF. The CDR3 coding sequence is TGTGCCAGCAGCCTCGCCGGGACAGATAACTATGGCTACACCTTC.

The rearrangement links TRBV5-1 to TRBJ2-3, with 9 bases matching TRBD1. The CDR3 contains 14 residues. The V and J ends lost 5 bases and 4 bases, in that order; junction bases with no gene match: 5. CDR1 is SGHRS, CDR2 YFSETQ, per germline. CDR3 region: CASSGTGLPDTQYF. DNA for the CDR3: TGCGCCAGCAGTGGGACAGGGCTACCAGATACGCAGTATTTT.

CDR3 bases: TGTGCCAGCAGCGCTTGGCAGGGCACCGGGGAGCTGTTTTTT. It is translated as CASSAWQGTGELFF. The chain couples TRBV7-2 to TRBJ2-2; maybe TRBD1 (5 bases). Trimming removed 5 bases at V and 4 bases at J, with 11 bases between. This CDR3 region has 14 residues. Germline CDR1 is SGHTA and CDR2 is FQGNSA.

The CDR3 coding sequence is TGTGCCAGCAGTTTTCTACAGGGGGCAGTGGGAGATACGCAGTATTTT. This translates into CASSFLQGAVGDTQYF. The gene calls are TRBV11-2 and TRBJ2-3; 9 nucleotides match TRBD1. The CDR3 runs to 16 residues. The ends lost 6 bases at V and 5 bases at J; junction bases unmatched: 12. CDR1 and CDR2 (germline): SGHAT, FQNNGV.

The chain links TRBV9 to TRBJ2-7, with 12 bases that match TRBD2. The CDR3 covers 15 residues. Losses at the gene ends were 1 base for V and 5 bases for J; bases not matched to a gene: 4. Germline lookup yields CDR1 SGDLS and CDR2 YYNGEE. The CDR3 region is CASSVKASGRDEQYF. CDR3 nucleotide sequence: TGTGCCAGCAGCGTAAAAGCTAGCGGGAGGGACGAGCAGTACTTC. The entire variable domain, with the rest obtained from reference TRBV9 and TRBJ2-7, is as follows: DSGVTQTPKHLITATGQRVTLRCSPRSGDLSVYWYQQSLDQGLQFLIQYYNGEERAKGNILERFSAQQFPDLHSELNLSSLELGDSALYFCASSVKASGRDEQYFGPGTRLTVT.

Only a few counts were recorded for this clone. This chain connects TRBV7-9 to TRBJ2-3; TRBD2 might be the D (6 bases). Germline V gene sequence: CDR1 SEHNR, CDR2 FQNEAQ (reference sequence). V gave up 4 bases and J gave up 2 bases, with 16 bases separating them. This CDR3 contains 16 residues. The CDR3 DNA is TGTGCCAGCAGCTCAGCCTCGGGGGAGGACACAGATACGCAGTATTTT. Its translation is CASSSASGEDTDTQYF.

The chain couples TRBV7-9 to TRBJ2-7; 8 bases fit TRBD1. The J segment lost 6 bases and the V segment lost 5 bases, leaving 12 bases of the junction unmatched. The CDR3 has 15 residues. The germline CDR1 and CDR2 sequences are SEHNR and FQNEAQ (reference sequence). CDR3 in amino acids: CASSRQGTPTLEQYF. The CDR3 coding sequence is TGTGCCAGCAGCCGACAGGGGACCCCAACCCTCGAGCAGTACTTC.

This rearrangement joins TRBV18 to TRBJ1-3; possible D gene TRBD1, 5 bases. Trimming took off 3 bases at V and 0 bases at J, with 6 bases between the two ends. The germline V gene encodes CDR1 KGHSH and CDR2 LQKENI. The length of the CDR3 is 14 residues. CDR3 coding DNA: TGTGCCAGCTCACCCCAGGGCTCTGGAAACACCATATATTTT. Translation gives CASSPQGSGNTIYF. The full variable domain, its missing parts supplied by reference TRBV18 and TRBJ1-3, is NAGVMQNPRHLVRRRGQEARLRCSPMKGHSHVYWYRQLPEEGLKFMVYLQKENIIDESGMPKERFSAEFPKEGPSILRIQQVVRGDSAAYFCASSPQGSGNTIYFGEGSWLTVV.

The chain links TRBV27 to TRBJ2-1; TRBD1 is a possible D gene (6 bases). V gave up 6 bases and J gave up 4 bases, with 16 bases separating them. Germline values: CDR1 MNHEY, CDR2 SMNVEV (reference sequence). The CDR3 totals 15 residues. CDR3 sequence: CASRIVGTLYNEQFF. CDR3 in DNA: TGTGCCAGCAGAATTGTGGGGACACTTTACAATGAGCAGTTCTTC.

The chain links TRBV6-1 to TRBJ1-3; D unresolved. The V end was cut by 3 bases, the J end by 1 base, with 4 bases between. Looked up from germline, CDR1 is MNHNS and CDR2 is SASEGT. The CDR3 totals 13 residues. In DNA form, the CDR3 reads TGTGCCAGCAGTGAGGAGTCTGGAAACACCATATATTTT. Its translation: CASSEESGNTIYF.

CDR3 nucleotides: TGTGCCAGCAGTGACGGGGGGCGAGAAAAACTGTTTTTT. The encoded protein is CASSDGGREKLFF. V is TRBV25-1 and J is TRBJ1-4, with D possibly matching TRBD1 (6 bases). CDR1 and CDR2 from the germline V gene are MGHDK and SYGVNS. Trimming took 3 bases from V and 8 from J, leaving 10 bases between them. CDR3 length: 13 residues.

V usage is TRBV19 and J usage is TRBJ1-1, with a possible D match to TRBD1 (5 bases). The germline CDR1 and CDR2 sequences are LNHDA and SQIVND (reference sequence). Between the trimmed V and J ends, which lost 5 bases and 1 base, there was a span of 11 bases. The CDR3 loop spans 14 amino acids. CDR3 in amino acids: CASSYGGPNTEAFF. The CDR3 DNA follows: TGTGCCAGTAGTTACGGGGGACCGAACACTGAAGCTTTCTTT.